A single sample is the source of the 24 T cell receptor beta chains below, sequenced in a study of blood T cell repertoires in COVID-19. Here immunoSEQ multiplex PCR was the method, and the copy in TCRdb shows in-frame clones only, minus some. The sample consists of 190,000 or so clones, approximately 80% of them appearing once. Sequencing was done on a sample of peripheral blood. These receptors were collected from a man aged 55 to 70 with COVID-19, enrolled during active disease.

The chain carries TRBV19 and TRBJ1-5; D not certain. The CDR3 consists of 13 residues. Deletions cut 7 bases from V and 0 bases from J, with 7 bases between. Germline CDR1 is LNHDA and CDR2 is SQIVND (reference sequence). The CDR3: CASNSYSNQPQHF. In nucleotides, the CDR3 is TGTGCCAGTAACAGCTATAGCAATCAGCCCCAGCATTTT.

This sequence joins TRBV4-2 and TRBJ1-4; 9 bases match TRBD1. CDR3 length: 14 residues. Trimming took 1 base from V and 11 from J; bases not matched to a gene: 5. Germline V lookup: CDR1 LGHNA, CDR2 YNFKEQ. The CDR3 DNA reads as TGTGCCAGCAGCCAAGGACAGGGGGAAGAGAAACTGTTTTTT. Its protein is CASSQGQGEEKLFF.

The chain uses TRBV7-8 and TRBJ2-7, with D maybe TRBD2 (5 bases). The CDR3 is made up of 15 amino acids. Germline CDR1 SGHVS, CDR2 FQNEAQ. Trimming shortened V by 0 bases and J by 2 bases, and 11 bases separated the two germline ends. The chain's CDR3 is CASSLAEDYTYEQYF. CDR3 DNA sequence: TGTGCCAGCAGCTTAGCAGAAGACTACACCTACGAGCAGTACTTC.

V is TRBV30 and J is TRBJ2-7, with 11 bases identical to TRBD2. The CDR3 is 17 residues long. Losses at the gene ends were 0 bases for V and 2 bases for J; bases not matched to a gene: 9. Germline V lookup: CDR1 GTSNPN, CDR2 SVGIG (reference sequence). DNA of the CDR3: TGTGCCTGGAGTGTACTAGCGGGAGTAAATTCCCCCTACGAGCAGTACTTC. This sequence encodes CAWSVLAGVNSPYEQYF.

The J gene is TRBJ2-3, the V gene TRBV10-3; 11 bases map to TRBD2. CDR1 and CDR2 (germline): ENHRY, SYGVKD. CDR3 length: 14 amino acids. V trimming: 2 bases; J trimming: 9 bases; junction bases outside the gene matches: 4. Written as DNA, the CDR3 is TGTGCCATCAGTGAGCCTCGACTAGCGGGGACGCAGTATTTT. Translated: CAISEPRLAGTQYF.

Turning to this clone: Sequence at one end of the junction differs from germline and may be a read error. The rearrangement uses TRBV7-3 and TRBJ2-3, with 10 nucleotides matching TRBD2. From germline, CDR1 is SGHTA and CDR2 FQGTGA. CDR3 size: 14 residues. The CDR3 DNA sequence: TGTGCCAGCAGCCCTTCGGGAGCGGGAGGGGGGCGTGATTTT. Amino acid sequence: CASSPSGAGGGRDF.

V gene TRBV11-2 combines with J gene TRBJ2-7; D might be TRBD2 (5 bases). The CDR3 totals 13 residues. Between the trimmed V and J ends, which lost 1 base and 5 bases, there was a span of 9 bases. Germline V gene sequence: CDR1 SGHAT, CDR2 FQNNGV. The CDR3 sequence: CASSLVPEDEQYF. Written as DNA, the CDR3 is TGTGCCAGCAGCTTAGTGCCGGAGGACGAGCAGTACTTC.

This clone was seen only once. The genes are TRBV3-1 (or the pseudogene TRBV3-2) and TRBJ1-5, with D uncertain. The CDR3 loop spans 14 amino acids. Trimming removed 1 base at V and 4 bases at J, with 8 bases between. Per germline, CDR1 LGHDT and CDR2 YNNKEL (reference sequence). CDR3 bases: TGTGCCAGCAGCCAAGGGACGGGAAATCAGCCCCAGCATTTT. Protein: CASSQGTGNQPQHF.

CDR3 DNA: TGTGCCAGCAGAAGGGACAGCTATGGCTACACCTTC. Its protein is CASRRDSYGYTF. The V and J genes are TRBV6-5 and TRBJ1-2; 7 nucleotides line up with TRBD1. The J segment lost 4 bases and the V segment lost 6 bases, leaving 2 bases of the junction unmatched. The CDR3 has 12 amino acids. Germline CDR1 is MNHEY and CDR2 is SVGAGI.

CDR3 protein: CATSRDFRHSSGNTIYF. Here the CDR3 DNA reads TGTGCCACCAGCAGAGATTTTCGCCACAGCTCTGGAAACACCATATATTTT. The rearrangement joins TRBV15 to TRBJ1-3; D unclear. The V and J ends lost 0 bases and 0 bases respectively, with 12 bases between them. The CDR3 is 17 residues long. Germline assignment: CDR1 LNHNV and CDR2 YYDKDF (reference sequence).

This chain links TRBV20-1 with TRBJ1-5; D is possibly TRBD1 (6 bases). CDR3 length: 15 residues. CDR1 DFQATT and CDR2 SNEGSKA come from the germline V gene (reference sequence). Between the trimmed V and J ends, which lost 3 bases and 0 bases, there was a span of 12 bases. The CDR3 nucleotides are TGCAGTGCTAGTCCCGGACAGTATAGCAATCAGCCCCAGCATTTT. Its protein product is CSASPGQYSNQPQHF.

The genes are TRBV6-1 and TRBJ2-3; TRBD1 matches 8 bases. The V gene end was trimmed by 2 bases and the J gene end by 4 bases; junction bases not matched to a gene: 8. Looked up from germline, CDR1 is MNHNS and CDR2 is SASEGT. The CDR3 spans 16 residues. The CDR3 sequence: CASSERTGSLADTQYF. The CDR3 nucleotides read TGTGCCAGCAGTGAAAGGACAGGGAGCTTGGCAGATACGCAGTATTTT.

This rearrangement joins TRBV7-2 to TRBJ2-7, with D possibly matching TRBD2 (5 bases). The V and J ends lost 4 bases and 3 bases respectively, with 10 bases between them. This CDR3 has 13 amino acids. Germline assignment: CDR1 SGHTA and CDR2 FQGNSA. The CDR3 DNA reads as TGTGCCAGCAGCTCAGTAAGCGGCTACGAGCAGTACTTC. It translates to CASSSVSGYEQYF. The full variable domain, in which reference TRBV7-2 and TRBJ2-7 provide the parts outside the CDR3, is GAGVSQSPSNKVTEKGKDVELRCDPISGHTALYWYRQSLGQGLEFLIYFQGNSAPDKSGLPSDRFSAERTGGSVSTLTIQRTQQEDSAVYLCASSSVSGYEQYFGPGTRLTVT.

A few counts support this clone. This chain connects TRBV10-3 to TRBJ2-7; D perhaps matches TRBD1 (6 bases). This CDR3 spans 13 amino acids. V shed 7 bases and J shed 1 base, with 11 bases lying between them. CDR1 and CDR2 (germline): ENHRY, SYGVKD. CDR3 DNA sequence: TGTGCCATCAAGGGGACAACATCCTACGAGCAGTACTTC. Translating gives CAIKGTTSYEQYF.

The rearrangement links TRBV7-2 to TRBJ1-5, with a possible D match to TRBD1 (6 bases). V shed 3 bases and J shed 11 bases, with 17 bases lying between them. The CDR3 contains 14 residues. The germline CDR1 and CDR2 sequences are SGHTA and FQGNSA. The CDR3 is CASSLEQGGVSQHF. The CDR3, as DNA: TGTGCCAGCAGCTTGGAACAGGGTGGCGTGTCCCAGCATTTT.

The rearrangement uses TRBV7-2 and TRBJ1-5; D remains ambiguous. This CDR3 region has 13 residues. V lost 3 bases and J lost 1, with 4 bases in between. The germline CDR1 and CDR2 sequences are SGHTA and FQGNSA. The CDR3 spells CASSFVSNQPQHF. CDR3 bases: TGTGCCAGCAGCTTCGTGAGCAATCAGCCCCAGCATTTT.

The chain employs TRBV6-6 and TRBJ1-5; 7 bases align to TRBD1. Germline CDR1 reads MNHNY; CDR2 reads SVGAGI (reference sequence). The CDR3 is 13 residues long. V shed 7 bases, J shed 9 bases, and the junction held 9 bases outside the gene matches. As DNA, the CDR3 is TGTGCCAGCACCTGGGACAGCGCACGGCCCCAGCATTTT. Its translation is CASTWDSARPQHF.

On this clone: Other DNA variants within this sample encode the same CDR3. This CDR3 is CASSQGRGEQYF. CDR3 coding DNA: TGCGCCAGCAGCCAGGGGCGGGGGGAGCAGTACTTC. The J gene is TRBJ2-7, the V gene TRBV5-1; weak D call: TRBD2 (7 bases). V was cut by 4 bases and J by 7 bases, with 12 bases left in between. Germline CDR1 SGHRS, CDR2 YFSETQ. This CDR3 is 12 amino acids long.

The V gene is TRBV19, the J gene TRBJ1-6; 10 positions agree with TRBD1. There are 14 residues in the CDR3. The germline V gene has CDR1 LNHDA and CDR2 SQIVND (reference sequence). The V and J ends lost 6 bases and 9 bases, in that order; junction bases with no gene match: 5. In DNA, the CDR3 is TGTGCCAGTAGCGCGACAGGGGGCATTTCACCCCTCCACTTT. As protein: CASSATGGISPLHF.

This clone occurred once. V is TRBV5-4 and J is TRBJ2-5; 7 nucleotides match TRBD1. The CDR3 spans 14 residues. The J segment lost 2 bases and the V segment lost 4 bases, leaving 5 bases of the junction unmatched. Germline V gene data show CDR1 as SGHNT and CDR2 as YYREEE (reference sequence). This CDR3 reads CASSLGTAQETQYF. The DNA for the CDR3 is TGTGCCAGCAGCCTCGGGACAGCTCAAGAGACCCAGTACTTC.

CDR3 sequence (DNA): TGCGCCAGCAGCCAAGAAGAGGAGGTCGGGGAGCTGTTTTTT. Its translation: CASSQEEEVGELFF. The gene calls are TRBV4-1 and TRBJ2-2, with D tentatively TRBD2 (5 bases). This CDR3 comprises 14 residues. V lost 0 bases to trimming and J lost 7 bases, with 9 bases between them. Germline CDR1 and CDR2: MGHRA and YSYEKL.

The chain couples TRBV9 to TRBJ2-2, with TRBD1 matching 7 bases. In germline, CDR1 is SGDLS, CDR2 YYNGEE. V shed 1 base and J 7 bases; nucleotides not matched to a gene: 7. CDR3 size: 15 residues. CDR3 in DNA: TGTGCCAGCAGCGTACAAGACAGGGTCAGCGGGGAGCTGTTTTTT. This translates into CASSVQDRVSGELFF.

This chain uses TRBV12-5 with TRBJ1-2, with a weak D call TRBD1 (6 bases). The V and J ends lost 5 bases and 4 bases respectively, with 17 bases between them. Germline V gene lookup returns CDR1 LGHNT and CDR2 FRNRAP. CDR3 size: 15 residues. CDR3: CASGPSYGGSYGYTF. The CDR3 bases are TGTGCTAGTGGTCCCTCGTATGGGGGCAGCTATGGCTACACCTTC.

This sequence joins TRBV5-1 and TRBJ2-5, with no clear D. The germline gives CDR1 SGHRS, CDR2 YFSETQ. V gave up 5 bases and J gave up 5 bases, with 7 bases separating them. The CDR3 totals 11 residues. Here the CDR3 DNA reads TGCGCCAGCAGGGTCGGGGAGACCCAGTACTTC. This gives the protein CASRVGETQYF.